This is a list of T cell receptor beta chains from one sample in a study of T cell repertoires in cytomegalovirus infection. TCRdb called the reads again in MiXCR, with one record for every CDR3 protein. The sample contains around 500,000 distinct CDR3 sequences, approximately 46% of which appear only once. The antigens of these receptors remain unknown. This sample comprised cultured PBMCs, obtained from culture after CMV antigen stimulation. The receptors were gathered from a human donor in good health (CMV status not recorded). Some clones in this sample may be carry-over from other donors' samples. CDR3s include the opening cysteine and the closing phenylalanine or tryptophan. Each record gives: V gene, CDR3 length, clone size, D gene, J gene, CDR3 DNA, CDR3 protein. D genes are given only for firm matches. Expanded clones get a size class; other rows say once, few or many, or leave the size out.

v_call: TRBV4-3; cdr3_length: 19; clone_size: .; d_call: TRBD1; j_call: TRBJ2-6; cdr3_nt: TGCGCCAGCAGCCAAGATACCCCCCCAGGGGGAAGCGGGGCCAACGTCCTGACTTTC; cdr3_aa: CASSQDTPPGGSGANVLTF
v_call: TRBV12-3/TRBV12-4; cdr3_length: 12; clone_size: .; d_call: .; j_call: TRBJ2-5; cdr3_nt: TGTGCCAGCAGTTTAGGGGGCCAGACCCAGTACTTC; cdr3_aa: CASSLGGQTQYF
v_call: TRBV7-9; cdr3_length: 13; clone_size: .; d_call: .; j_call: TRBJ2-3; cdr3_nt: TGTGCCAGCAGCTCCACCCCCACAGATACGCAGTATTTT; cdr3_aa: CASSSTPTDTQYF
v_call: TRBV18; cdr3_length: 16; clone_size: .; d_call: .; j_call: TRBJ2-1; cdr3_nt: TGTGCCAGCTCACCACGTGTGGCCAGCTCCTACAATGAGCAGTTCTTC; cdr3_aa: CASSPRVASSYNEQFF
v_call: TRBV7-6; cdr3_length: 15; clone_size: .; d_call: TRBD1; j_call: TRBJ2-5; cdr3_nt: TGTGCCAGCAGCAATGGACAGGGGATAAGCGAGACCCAGTACTTC; cdr3_aa: CASSNGQGISETQYF
v_call: TRBV28; cdr3_length: 15; clone_size: .; d_call: .; j_call: TRBJ2-1; cdr3_nt: TGTGCCAGCCCCCCGGGGAAGACTCTCGGCAATGAGCAGTTCTTC; cdr3_aa: CASPPGKTLGNEQFF
v_call: TRBV11-2; cdr3_length: 15; clone_size: .; d_call: .; j_call: TRBJ2-7; cdr3_nt: TGTGCCAGCAGCCCGAGAGCGGGTCTCACCTACGAGCAGTACTTC; cdr3_aa: CASSPRAGLTYEQYF
v_call: TRBV19; cdr3_length: 14; clone_size: .; d_call: TRBD1; j_call: TRBJ1-5; cdr3_nt: TGTGCCAGTAGTAAGGGGGCGGTGAGACAGCCCCAGCATTTT; cdr3_aa: CASSKGAVRQPQHF
v_call: TRBV7-2; cdr3_length: 15; clone_size: .; d_call: TRBD2; j_call: TRBJ2-1; cdr3_nt: TGTGCCAGCAGCTATCGGACTAGCCCCTACAATGAGCAGTTCTTC; cdr3_aa: CASSYRTSPYNEQFF
v_call: TRBV6-1; cdr3_length: 13; clone_size: few; d_call: .; j_call: TRBJ2-1; cdr3_nt: TGTGCCAGCAGTGGTGGACAGTACAATGAGCAGTTCTTC; cdr3_aa: CASSGGQYNEQFF
v_call: TRBV3-1; cdr3_length: 14; clone_size: .; d_call: .; j_call: TRBJ1-5; cdr3_nt: TGTGCCAGCAGCCCGAAGTTTCGCAATCAGCCCCAGCATTTT; cdr3_aa: CASSPKFRNQPQHF
v_call: TRBV11-2; cdr3_length: 14; clone_size: few; d_call: .; j_call: TRBJ1-5; cdr3_nt: TGTGCCAGCAGCAGAAAAGGGGAGAATCAGCCCCAGCATTTT; cdr3_aa: CASSRKGENQPQHF
v_call: TRBV7-2; cdr3_length: 15; clone_size: many; d_call: .; j_call: TRBJ1-5; cdr3_nt: TGTGCCAGCAGCTTAGTGGGGGTTGGCAATCAGCCCCAGCATTTT; cdr3_aa: CASSLVGVGNQPQHF
v_call: TRBV12-3/TRBV12-4; cdr3_length: 18; clone_size: few; d_call: TRBD2; j_call: TRBJ2-1; cdr3_nt: TGTGCCAGCAGTTTAGGGACTAGCGGGAGGGGCTCCTACAATGAGCAGTTCTTC; cdr3_aa: CASSLGTSGRGSYNEQFF
v_call: TRBV6-5; cdr3_length: 16; clone_size: .; d_call: .; j_call: TRBJ2-3; cdr3_nt: TGTGCCAGCAGTTCCGGCCCGGACTTTAGCACAGATACGCAGTATTTT; cdr3_aa: CASSSGPDFSTDTQYF
v_call: TRBV12-3/TRBV12-4; cdr3_length: 14; clone_size: .; d_call: .; j_call: TRBJ1-6; cdr3_nt: TGTGCCAGCAGCACACAGACCTATAATTCACCCCTCCACTTT; cdr3_aa: CASSTQTYNSPLHF
v_call: TRBV30; cdr3_length: 13; clone_size: .; d_call: .; j_call: TRBJ1-1; cdr3_nt: TGTGCCTGGACCTCAAAAGGGCGCACTGAAGCTTTCTTT; cdr3_aa: CAWTSKGRTEAFF
v_call: TRBV5-1; cdr3_length: 16; clone_size: .; d_call: TRBD2; j_call: TRBJ2-5; cdr3_nt: TGCGCCAGCAGCTTGGTCCTAGCGGGGAGGGGAGAGACCCAGTACTTC; cdr3_aa: CASSLVLAGRGETQYF
v_call: TRBV28; cdr3_length: 14; clone_size: .; d_call: .; j_call: TRBJ2-5; cdr3_nt: TGTGCCAGCAGTAGTGCCTCAGGGTCGGCGACCCAGTACTTC; cdr3_aa: CASSSASGSATQYF
v_call: TRBV7-4; cdr3_length: 14; clone_size: .; d_call: TRBD1; j_call: TRBJ2-3; cdr3_nt: TGTGCCAGCAGCGGGGACAGGATTTTTGATACGCAGTATTTT; cdr3_aa: CASSGDRIFDTQYF
v_call: TRBV20-1; cdr3_length: 14; clone_size: .; d_call: .; j_call: TRBJ2-3; cdr3_nt: TGCAGTGCTACCGATAGGGGGAGGGTAGATACGCAGTATTTT; cdr3_aa: CSATDRGRVDTQYF
v_call: TRBV19; cdr3_length: 18; clone_size: .; d_call: TRBD1; j_call: TRBJ1-5; cdr3_nt: TGTGCCAGTAGTCATTCTAGGACAGGGGGAATCAGCAATCAGCCCCAGCATTTT; cdr3_aa: CASSHSRTGGISNQPQHF
v_call: TRBV7-2; cdr3_length: 14; clone_size: .; d_call: TRBD1; j_call: TRBJ1-5; cdr3_nt: TGTGCCAGCAGCCCCCACAGGGGTGGCCAGCCCCAGCATTTT; cdr3_aa: CASSPHRGGQPQHF
v_call: TRBV7-2; cdr3_length: 14; clone_size: many; d_call: .; j_call: TRBJ2-7; cdr3_nt: TGTGCCAGCAGCGTGACGGGACCGTTCTACGAGCAGTACTTC; cdr3_aa: CASSVTGPFYEQYF
v_call: TRBV6-2/TRBV6-3; cdr3_length: 14; clone_size: .; d_call: TRBD1; j_call: TRBJ2-5; cdr3_nt: TGTGCCAACAGCACCGACAGGGGGCGAGAGACCCAGTACTTC; cdr3_aa: CANSTDRGRETQYF
v_call: TRBV28; cdr3_length: 13; clone_size: .; d_call: .; j_call: TRBJ2-1; cdr3_nt: TGTGCCAGCAGCCTCCCTGGGTCCACTGAGCAGTTCTTC; cdr3_aa: CASSLPGSTEQFF